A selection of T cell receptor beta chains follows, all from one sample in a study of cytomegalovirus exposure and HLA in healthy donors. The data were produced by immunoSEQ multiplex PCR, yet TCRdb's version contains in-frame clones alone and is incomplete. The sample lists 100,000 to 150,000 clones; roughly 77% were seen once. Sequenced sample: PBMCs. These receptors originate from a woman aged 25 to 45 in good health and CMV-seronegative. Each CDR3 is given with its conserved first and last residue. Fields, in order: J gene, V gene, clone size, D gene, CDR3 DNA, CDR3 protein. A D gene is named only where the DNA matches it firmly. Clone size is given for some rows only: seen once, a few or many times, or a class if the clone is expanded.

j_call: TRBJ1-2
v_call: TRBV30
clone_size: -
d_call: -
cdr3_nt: TGTGCCTGGAGTGTACAGGGAATATCTGGCTATGGCTACACCTTC
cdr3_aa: CAWSVQGISGYGYTF

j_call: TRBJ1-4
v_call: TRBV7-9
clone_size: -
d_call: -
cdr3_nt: TGTGCCAGCAGCTTACTCGATGAAAAACTGTTTTTT
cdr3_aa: CASSLLDEKLFF

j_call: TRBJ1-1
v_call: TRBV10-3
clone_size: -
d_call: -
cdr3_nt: TGTGCCATCACCTTCGGAGGGGAGGGAACTGAAGCTTTCTTT
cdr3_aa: CAITFGGEGTEAFF

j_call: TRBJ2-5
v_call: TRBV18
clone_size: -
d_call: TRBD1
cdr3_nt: TGTGCCAGCTCACCGATCAACACAGGGGGTCCAGGAGAGACCCAGTACTTC
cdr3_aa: CASSPINTGGPGETQYF

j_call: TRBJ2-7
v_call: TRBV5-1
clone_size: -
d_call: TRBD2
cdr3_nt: TGCGCCAGCAGCTCGGCGGGGGGGGCCTACGAGCAGTACTTC
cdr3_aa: CASSSAGGAYEQYF

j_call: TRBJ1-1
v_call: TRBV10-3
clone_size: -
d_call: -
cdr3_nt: TGTGCCATCAGTCTCGGGGGGATCACTGAAGCTTTCTTT
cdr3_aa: CAISLGGITEAFF

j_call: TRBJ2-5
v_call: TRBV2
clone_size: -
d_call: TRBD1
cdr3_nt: TGTGCCAGCAACCGAAGGGGACAGAAAATTAAAGAGACCCAGTACTTC
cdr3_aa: CASNRRGQKIKETQYF

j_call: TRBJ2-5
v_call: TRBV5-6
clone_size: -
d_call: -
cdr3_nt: TGTGCCAGCAGCTTCCCACAGTTGAGTCAAGAGACCCAGTACTTC
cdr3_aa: CASSFPQLSQETQYF

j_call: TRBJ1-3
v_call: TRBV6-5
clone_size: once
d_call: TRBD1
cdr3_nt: TGTGCCAGCAGTACTACCGGACAGGCGGGAAACACCATATATTTT
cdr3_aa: CASSTTGQAGNTIYF

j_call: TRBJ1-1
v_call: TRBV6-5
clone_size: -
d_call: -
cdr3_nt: TGTGCCAGCCTAGCGATAGTGGGGAACACTGAAGCTTTCTTT
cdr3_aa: CASLAIVGNTEAFF

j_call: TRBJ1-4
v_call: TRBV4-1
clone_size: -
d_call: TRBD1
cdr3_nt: TGCGCCAGCAGCCAATCCACTATGGGACAGATGAATGAAAAACTGTTTTTT
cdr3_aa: CASSQSTMGQMNEKLFF

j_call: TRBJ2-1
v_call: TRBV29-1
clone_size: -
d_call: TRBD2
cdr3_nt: TGCAGCGTTGGACTAGCGGGAGATAGGAATGAGCAGTTCTTC
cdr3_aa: CSVGLAGDRNEQFF

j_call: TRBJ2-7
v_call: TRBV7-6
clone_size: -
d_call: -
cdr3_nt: TGTGCCAGCAGCTTAGGGGGAGGGGGGGGTTACGAGCAGTACTTC
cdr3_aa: CASSLGGGGGYEQYF

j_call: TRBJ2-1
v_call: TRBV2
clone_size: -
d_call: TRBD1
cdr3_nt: TGTGCCAGCACACAGGGGGTAGGCTACAATGAGCAGTTCTTC
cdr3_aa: CASTQGVGYNEQFF

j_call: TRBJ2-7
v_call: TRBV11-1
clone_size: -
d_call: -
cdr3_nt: TGTGCCAGCAGCTACCTCGGGACATTAACCTACGAGCAGTACTTC
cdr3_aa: CASSYLGTLTYEQYF

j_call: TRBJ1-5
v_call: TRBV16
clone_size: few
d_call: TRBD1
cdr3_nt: TGTGCCAGCAGCCAGCCTGGGACAGGGCGGGGGAGCAATCAGCCCCAGCATTTT
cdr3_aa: CASSQPGTGRGSNQPQHF

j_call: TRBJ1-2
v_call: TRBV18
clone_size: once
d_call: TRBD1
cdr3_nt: TGTGCCAGCTCACCATCCGGGACAGGGGGCCTCTTTGTCTATGGCTACACCTTC
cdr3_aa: CASSPSGTGGLFVYGYTF

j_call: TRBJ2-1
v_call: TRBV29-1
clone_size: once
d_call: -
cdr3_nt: TGCAGCGCAGAGGGGCGGGACTCCTACAATGAGCAGTTCTTC
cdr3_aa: CSAEGRDSYNEQFF

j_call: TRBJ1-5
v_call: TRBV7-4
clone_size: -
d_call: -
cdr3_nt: TGTGCCAGCAGCTTTATGAGCAATCAGCCCCAGCATTTT
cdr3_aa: CASSFMSNQPQHF

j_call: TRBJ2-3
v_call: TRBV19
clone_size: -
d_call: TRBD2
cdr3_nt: TGTGCCAGTAGACTTCTAGCGGGAGGGCCGACAGATACGCAGTATTTT
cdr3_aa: CASRLLAGGPTDTQYF

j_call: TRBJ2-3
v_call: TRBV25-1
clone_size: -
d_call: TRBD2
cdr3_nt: TGTGCCAGCCCGGGACTAGCAGCCACAGATACGCAGTATTTT
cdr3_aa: CASPGLAATDTQYF

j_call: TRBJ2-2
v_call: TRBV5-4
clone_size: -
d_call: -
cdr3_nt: TGTGCCAGCAGCTTGGATCGACTCCTCACCGGGGAGCTGTTTTTT
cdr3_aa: CASSLDRLLTGELFF

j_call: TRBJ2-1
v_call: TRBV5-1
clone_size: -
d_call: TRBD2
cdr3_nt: TGCGCCAGCAGCTACGGACTAGCGGGTCTCGATGAGCAGTTCTTC
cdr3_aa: CASSYGLAGLDEQFF

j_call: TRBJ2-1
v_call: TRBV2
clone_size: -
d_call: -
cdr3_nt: TGTGCCAGCAGTGAGGCGACGAAAAACCCACGGGTCAATGAGCAGTTCTTC
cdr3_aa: CASSEATKNPRVNEQFF

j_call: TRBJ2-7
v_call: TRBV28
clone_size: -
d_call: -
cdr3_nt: TGTGCCAGCAGTTCGCCAGGGACATCTTGGGCAACCTACGAGCAGTACTTC
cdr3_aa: CASSSPGTSWATYEQYF

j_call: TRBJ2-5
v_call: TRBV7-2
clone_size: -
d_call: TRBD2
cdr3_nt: TGTGCCAGCAGCTTAGATAGCGGGGGGGCCCGGGAGACCCAGTACTTC
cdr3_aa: CASSLDSGGARETQYF

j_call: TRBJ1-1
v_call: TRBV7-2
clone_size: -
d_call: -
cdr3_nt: TGTGCCAGCAGCTTAGGCAGGTGGGACACTGAAGCTTTCTTT
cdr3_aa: CASSLGRWDTEAFF

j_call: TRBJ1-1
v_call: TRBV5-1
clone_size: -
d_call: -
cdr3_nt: TGCGCCAGCCAACAGAACACTGAAGCTTTCTTT
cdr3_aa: CASQQNTEAFF

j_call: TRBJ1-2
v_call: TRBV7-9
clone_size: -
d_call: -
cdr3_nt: TGTGCCAGCAGCTTAGGGGGCACAGGTACCCGGGCGGATGGCTACACCTTC
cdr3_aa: CASSLGGTGTRADGYTF

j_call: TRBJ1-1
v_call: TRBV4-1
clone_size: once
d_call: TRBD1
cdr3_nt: TGCGCCAGCAGCGCCCGGACAGGGGCTGAGGCTGAAGCTTTCTTT
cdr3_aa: CASSARTGAEAEAFF

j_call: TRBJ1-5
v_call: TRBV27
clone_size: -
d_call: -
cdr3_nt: TGTGCCAGCAGGTATAGCGGAGCCGTTGGTCAGCCCCAGCATTTT
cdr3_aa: CASRYSGAVGQPQHF

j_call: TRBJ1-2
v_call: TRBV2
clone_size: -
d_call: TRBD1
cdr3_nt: TGTGCCAGCGCGCGGGACAGGGGTTACAATGGCTACACCTTC
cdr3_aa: CASARDRGYNGYTF

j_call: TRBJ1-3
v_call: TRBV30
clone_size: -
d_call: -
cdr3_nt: TGTGCCTGGAGTGTAGGCAGGGGAAATGCTGGAAACACCATATATTTT
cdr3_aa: CAWSVGRGNAGNTIYF

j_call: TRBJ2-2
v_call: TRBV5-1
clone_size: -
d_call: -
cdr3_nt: TGCGCCAGCAGCTTGGACGGCGGGGAGCTGTTTTTT
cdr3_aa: CASSLDGGELFF

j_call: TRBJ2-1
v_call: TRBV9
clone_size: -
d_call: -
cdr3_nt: TGTGCCAGCAGCGTAGACACCCAGGGCAGGTACAATGAGCAGTTCTTC
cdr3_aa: CASSVDTQGRYNEQFF

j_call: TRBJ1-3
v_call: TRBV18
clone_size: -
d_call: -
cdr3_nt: TGTGCCAGCTCACCCGGGGGGAACTCTGGAAACACCATATATTTT
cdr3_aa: CASSPGGNSGNTIYF

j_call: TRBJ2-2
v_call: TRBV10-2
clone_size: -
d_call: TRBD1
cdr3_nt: TGCGCCAGCAGCACTCCAGGGGGCCCCCCCGGCGGGGAGCTGTTTTTT
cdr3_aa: CASSTPGGPPGGELFF

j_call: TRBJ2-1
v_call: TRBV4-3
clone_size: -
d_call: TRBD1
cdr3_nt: TGCGCCAGCAGCCAGGACTGGCAGGGGGTGTACAATGAGCAGTTCTTC
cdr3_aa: CASSQDWQGVYNEQFF

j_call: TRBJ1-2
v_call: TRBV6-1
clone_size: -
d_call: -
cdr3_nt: TGTGCCAGCAGTGAAGGCCCCGGGGGGTATGGCTACACCTTC
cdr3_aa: CASSEGPGGYGYTF

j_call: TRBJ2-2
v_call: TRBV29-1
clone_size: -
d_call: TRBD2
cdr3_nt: TGCAGCGTTGCAATTAGCGGGGAGTACACCGGGGAGCTGTTTTTT
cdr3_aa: CSVAISGEYTGELFF

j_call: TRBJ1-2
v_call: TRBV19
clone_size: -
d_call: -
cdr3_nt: TGTGCCAGTAGTATAGACCGGACAGTTTCCAGCTACACCTTC
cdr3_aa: CASSIDRTVSSYTF

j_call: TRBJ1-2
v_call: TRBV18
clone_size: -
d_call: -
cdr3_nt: TGTGCCAGCTCACCTCCAGGCGTTGGCTATGGCTACACCTTC
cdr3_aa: CASSPPGVGYGYTF

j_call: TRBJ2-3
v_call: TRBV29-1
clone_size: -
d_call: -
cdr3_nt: TGCAGCGTTGGTTTGACGGGGGATAGCACAGATACGCAGTATTTT
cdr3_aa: CSVGLTGDSTDTQYF

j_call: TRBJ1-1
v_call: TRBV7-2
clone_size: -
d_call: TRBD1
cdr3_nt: TGTGCCAGCACAAGACAGGGGGGTACCACTGAAGCTTTCTTT
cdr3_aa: CASTRQGGTTEAFF

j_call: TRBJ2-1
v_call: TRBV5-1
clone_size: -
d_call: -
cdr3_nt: TGCGCCAGCAGCTTGTGGGGGCCATACAATGAGCAGTTCTTC
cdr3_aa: CASSLWGPYNEQFF